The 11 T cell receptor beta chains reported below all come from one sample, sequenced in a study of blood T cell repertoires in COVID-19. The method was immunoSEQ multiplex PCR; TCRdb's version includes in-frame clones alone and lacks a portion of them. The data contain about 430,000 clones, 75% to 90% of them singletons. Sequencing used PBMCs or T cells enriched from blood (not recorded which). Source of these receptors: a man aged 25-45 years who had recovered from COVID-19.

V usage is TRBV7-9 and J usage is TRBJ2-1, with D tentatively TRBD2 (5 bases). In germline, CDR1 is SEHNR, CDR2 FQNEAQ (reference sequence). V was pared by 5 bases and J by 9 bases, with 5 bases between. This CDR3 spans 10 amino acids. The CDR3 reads CASSRGEQFF. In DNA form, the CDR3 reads TGTGCCAGCAGCCGGGGTGAGCAGTTCTTC.

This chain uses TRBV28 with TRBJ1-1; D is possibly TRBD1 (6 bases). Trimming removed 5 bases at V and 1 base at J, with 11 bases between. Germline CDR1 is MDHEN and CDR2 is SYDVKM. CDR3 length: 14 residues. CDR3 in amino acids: CASSLGQQNTEAFF. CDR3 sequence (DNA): TGTGCCAGCAGTCTGGGACAACAGAACACTGAAGCTTTCTTT.

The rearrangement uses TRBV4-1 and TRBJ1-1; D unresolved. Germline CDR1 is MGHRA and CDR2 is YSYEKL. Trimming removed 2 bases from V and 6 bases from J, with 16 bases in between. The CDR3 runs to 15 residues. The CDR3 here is CASSQNWREGPEAFF. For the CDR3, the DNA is TGCGCCAGCAGCCAAAATTGGAGGGAGGGCCCTGAAGCTTTCTTT.

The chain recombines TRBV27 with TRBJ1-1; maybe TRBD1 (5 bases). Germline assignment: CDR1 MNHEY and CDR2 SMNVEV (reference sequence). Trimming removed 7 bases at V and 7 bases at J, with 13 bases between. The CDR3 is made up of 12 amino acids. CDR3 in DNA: TGTGCCAGCAAAAGGGGAGGCGTTGAAGCTTTCTTT. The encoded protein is CASKRGGVEAFF.

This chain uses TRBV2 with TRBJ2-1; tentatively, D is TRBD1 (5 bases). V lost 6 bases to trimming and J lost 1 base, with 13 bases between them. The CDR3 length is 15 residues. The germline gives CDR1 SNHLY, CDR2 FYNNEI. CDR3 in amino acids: CASRSSTASYNEQFF. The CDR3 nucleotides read TGTGCCAGCAGATCGTCGACAGCTTCCTACAATGAGCAGTTCTTC.

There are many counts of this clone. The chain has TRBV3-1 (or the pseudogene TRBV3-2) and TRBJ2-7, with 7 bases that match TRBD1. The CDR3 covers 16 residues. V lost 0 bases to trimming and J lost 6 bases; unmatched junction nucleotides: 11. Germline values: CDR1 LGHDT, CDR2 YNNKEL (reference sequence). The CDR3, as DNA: TGTGCCAGCAGCCAAGAAGGGGCAGGGGGTTGGGTCGAGCAGTACTTC. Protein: CASSQEGAGGWVEQYF.

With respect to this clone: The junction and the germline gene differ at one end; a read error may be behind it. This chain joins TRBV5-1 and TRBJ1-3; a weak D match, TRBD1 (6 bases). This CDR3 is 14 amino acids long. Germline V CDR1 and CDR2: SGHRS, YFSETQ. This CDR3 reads CASSPGGAGNTIYF. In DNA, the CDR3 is TGCGCCAGCAGCCCGGGGGGGGCTGGGAACACCATATATTTT.

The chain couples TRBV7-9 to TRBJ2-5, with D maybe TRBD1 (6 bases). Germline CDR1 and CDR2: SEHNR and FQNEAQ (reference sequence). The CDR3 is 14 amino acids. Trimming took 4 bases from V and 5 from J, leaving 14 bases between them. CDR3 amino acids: CASSWGTIFETQYF. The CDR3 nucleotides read TGTGCCAGCAGCTGGGGGACAATTTTTGAGACCCAGTACTTC.

The CDR3 is CASSPDRGQAFF. The CDR3 nucleotides read TGTGCCAGCAGCCCCGACAGGGGGCAGGCTTTCTTT. The chain joins TRBV7-9 to TRBJ1-1; TRBD1 agrees at 10 bases. Trimming took 5 bases from V and 11 from J; bases not matched to a gene: 5. CDR1 is SEHNR, CDR2 FQNEAQ, per germline (reference sequence). The CDR3 is made up of 12 amino acids.

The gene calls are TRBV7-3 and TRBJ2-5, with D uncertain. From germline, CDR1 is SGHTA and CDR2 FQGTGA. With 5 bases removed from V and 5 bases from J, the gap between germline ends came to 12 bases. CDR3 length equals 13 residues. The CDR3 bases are TGTGCCAGCAGCGCTCAAATCGGGGAGACCCAGTACTTC. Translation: CASSAQIGETQYF.

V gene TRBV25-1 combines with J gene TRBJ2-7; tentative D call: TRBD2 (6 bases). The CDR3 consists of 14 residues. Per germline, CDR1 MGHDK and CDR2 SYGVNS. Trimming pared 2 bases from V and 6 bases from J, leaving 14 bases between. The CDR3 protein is CASSEAGTVREQYF. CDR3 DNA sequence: TGTGCCAGCAGTGAAGCGGGGACCGTCCGCGAGCAGTACTTC.